This T cell receptor (beta chain) is from a study of blood T cell repertoires in COVID-19. At the level of the study: T cells, B-cell-depleted T cells, or PBMCs provided the cDNA or gDNA that served as material.

This clone was detected only a few times. The method was immunoSEQ multiplex PCR; TCRdb's version includes in-frame clones alone and lacks a portion of them. Of about 150,000 clones detected, around four fifths appear once; the ten largest clones hold less than 4.5%. CDR3 length: 14 residues. Germline V gene lookup returns CDR1 SEHNR and CDR2 FQNEAQ (reference sequence). After removal of 5 bases from V and 6 bases from J, the junction contained 7 bases not matched to a gene. What was sequenced was peripheral blood. The clonotype was recovered from a woman of 80 years or more with acute or convalescent COVID-19. The chain carries TRBV7-9 and TRBJ1-2; 9 bases are a match to TRBD1. The CDR3 is CASSPGTGFNGYTF. The CDR3 DNA reads as TGTGCCAGCAGCCCCGGGACAGGGTTTAATGGCTACACCTTC.